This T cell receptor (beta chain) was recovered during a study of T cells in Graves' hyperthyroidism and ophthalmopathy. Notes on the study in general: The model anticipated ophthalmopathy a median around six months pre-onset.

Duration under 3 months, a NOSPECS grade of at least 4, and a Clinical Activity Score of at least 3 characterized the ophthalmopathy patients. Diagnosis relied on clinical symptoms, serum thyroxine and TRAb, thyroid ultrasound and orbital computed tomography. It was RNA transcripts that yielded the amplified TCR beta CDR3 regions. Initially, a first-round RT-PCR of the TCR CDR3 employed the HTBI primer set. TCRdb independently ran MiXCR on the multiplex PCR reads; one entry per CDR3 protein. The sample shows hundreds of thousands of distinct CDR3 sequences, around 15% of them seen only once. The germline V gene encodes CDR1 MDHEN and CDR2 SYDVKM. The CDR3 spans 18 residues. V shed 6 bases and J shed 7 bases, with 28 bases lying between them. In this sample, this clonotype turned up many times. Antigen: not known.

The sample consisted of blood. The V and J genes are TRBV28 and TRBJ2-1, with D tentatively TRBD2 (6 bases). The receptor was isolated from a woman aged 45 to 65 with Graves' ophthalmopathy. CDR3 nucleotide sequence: TGTGCCAGCAGATCCCTTCTTTGGCACCCCAAGGAGGGAAATGAGCAGTTCTTC. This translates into CASRSLLWHPKEGNEQFF.